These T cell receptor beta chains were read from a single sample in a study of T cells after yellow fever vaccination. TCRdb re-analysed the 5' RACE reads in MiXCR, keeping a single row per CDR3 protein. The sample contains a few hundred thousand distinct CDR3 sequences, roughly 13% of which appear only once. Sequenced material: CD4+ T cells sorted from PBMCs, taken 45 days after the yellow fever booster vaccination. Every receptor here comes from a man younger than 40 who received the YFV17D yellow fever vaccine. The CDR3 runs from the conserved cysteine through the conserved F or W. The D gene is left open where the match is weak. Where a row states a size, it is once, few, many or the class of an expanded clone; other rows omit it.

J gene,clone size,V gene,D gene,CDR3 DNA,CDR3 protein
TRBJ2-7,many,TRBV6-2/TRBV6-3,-,TGTGCCAGCACCAACCCTGGGGTTGAGCAGTACTTC,CASTNPGVEQYF
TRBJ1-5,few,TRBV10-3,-,TGTGCCATCAGTGCACAGGGCAATCAGCCCCAGCATTTT,CAISAQGNQPQHF
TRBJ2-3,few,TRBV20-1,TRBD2,TGCAGTGCTTGGCACCGCCGAGGTGGCGGGGGTAGCACAGATACGCAGTATTTT,CSAWHRRGGGGSTDTQYF
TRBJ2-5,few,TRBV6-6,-,TGTGCCAGCAGTTGGGGCGGAGAAGAGACCCAGTACTTC,CASSWGGEETQYF
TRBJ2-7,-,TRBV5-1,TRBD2,TGCGCCAGCAGCACCGGGACTAACGGCTACGAGCAGTACTTC,CASSTGTNGYEQYF
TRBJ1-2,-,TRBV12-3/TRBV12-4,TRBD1,TGTGCCAGCAGTTCCTTAGAGGGACAGAACTATGGCTACACCTTC,CASSSLEGQNYGYTF
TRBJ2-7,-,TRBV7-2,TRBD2,TGTGCCAGCAGCTTCAGCCCCATACTAGCGGGAGGCGAGCAGTACTTC,CASSFSPILAGGEQYF
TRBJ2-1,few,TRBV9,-,TGTGCCAGCGGGAGGTCCACCTACAATGAGCAGTTCTTC,CASGRSTYNEQFF
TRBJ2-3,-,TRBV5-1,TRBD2,TGCGCCAGCAGCTTGGCTCCCGGGACCGGGAGGGGCTCAGATACGCAGTATTTT,CASSLAPGTGRGSDTQYF
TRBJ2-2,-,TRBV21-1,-,TGTGCCAGCAGACCCCGGGTCAGTAGGGACAGGGGGGCCACCGGGGAGCTGTTTTTT,CASRPRVSRDRGATGELFF
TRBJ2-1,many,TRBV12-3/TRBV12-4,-,TGTGCCAGCAGTTTTCAGGGAACTTTAGAGGGTGAGCAGTTCTTC,CASSFQGTLEGEQFF
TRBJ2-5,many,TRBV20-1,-,TGCAGTGCCCAGGGTACAGCCTCCCAAGAGACCCAGTACTTC,CSAQGTASQETQYF
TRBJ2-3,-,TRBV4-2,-,TGTGCCAGCAGCCAAGAAGCCTCTAGCGCCCGGTGCACAGATACGCAGTATTTT,CASSQEASSARCTDTQYF
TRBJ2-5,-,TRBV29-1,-,TGCAGCGTCGATTTAACTGCATGGGAGACCCAGTACTTC,CSVDLTAWETQYF